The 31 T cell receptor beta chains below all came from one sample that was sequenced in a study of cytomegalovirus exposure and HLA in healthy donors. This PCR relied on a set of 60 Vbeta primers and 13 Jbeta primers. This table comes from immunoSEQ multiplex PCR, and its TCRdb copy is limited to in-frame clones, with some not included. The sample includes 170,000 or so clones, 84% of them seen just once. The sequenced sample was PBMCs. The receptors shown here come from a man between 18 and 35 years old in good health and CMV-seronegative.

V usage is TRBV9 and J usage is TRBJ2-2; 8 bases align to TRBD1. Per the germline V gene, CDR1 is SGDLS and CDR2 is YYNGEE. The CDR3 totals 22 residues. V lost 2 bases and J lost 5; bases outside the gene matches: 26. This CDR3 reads CASSVNPPVAGGANGGTGELFF. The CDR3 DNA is TGTGCCAGCAGCGTTAACCCCCCGGTGGCAGGGGGCGCCAACGGTGGAACCGGGGAGCTGTTTTTT.

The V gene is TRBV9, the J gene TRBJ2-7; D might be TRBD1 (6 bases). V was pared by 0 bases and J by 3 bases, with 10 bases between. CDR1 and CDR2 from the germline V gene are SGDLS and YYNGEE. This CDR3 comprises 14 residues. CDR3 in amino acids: CASSVGGDNYEQYF. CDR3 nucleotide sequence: TGTGCCAGCAGCGTAGGAGGGGACAACTACGAGCAGTACTTC.

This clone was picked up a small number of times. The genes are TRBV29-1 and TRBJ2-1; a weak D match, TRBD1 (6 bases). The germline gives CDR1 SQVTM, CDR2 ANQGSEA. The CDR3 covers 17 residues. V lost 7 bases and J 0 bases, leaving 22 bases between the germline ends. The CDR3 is CSAHPGTTASSYNEQFF. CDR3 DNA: TGCAGCGCCCACCCCGGGACAACCGCCAGCTCCTACAATGAGCAGTTCTTC.

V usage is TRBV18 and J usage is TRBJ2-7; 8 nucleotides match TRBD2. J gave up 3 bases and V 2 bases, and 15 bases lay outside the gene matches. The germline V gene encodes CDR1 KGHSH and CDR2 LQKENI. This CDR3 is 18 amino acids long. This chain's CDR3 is CASSPSGGWGTRSYEQYF. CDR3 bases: TGTGCCAGCTCACCAAGCGGAGGTTGGGGGACTAGGAGCTACGAGCAGTACTTC.

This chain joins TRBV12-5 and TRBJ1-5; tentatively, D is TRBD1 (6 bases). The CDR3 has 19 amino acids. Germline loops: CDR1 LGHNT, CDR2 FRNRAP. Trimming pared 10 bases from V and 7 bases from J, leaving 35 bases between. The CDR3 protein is CATSGGARAPKGVGQPQHF. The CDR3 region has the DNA TGTGCTACCAGTGGGGGGGCCCGGGCCCCGAAGGGGGTTGGGCAGCCCCAGCATTTT.

The CDR3 bases are TGTGCCAGCAGCGATAGTGGCGAGCAGTACTTC. It encodes CASSDSGEQYF. The chain couples TRBV7-6 to TRBJ2-7; D is undetermined. CDR1 is SGHVS, CDR2 FNYEAQ, per germline. The V end was cut by 5 bases, the J end by 6 bases, with 8 bases between. This CDR3 has 11 amino acids.

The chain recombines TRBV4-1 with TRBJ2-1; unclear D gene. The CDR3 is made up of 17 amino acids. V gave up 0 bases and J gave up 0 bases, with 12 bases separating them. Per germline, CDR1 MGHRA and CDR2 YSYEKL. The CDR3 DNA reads TGCGCCAGCAGCCAAGATTTGGCGGCCAGCTCCTACAATGAGCAGTTCTTC. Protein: CASSQDLAASSYNEQFF.

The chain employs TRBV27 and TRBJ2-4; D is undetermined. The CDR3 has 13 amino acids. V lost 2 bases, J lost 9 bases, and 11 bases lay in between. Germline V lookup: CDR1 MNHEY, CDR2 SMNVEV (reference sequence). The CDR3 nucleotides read TGTGCCAGCAGTTTAACCCCATCGAGCATTCAGTACTTC. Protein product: CASSLTPSSIQYF.

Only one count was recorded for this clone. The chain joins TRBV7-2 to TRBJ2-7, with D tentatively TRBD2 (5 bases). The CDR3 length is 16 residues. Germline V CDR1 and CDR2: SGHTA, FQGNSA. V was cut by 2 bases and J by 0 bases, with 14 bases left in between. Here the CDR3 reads CASSLSGGLSSYEQYF. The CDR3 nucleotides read TGTGCCAGCAGCTTATCTGGCGGACTGAGCTCCTACGAGCAGTACTTC.

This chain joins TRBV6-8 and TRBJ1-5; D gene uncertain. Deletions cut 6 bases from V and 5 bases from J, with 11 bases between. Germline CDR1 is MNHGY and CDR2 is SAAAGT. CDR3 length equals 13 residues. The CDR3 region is CASSPPSHQPQHF. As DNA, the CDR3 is TGTGCCAGCAGCCCTCCCTCTCATCAGCCCCAGCATTTT.

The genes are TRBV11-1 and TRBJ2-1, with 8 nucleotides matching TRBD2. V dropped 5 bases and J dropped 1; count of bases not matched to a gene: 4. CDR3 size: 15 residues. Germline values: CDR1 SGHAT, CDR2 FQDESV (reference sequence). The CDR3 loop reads CASSIGLASYNEQFF. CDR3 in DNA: TGTGCCAGCAGCATCGGACTAGCTTCCTACAATGAGCAGTTCTTC.

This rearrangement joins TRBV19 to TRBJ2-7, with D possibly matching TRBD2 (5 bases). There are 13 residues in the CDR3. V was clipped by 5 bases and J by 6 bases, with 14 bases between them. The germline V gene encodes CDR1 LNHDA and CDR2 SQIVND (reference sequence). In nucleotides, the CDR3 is TGTGCCAGTAGTCTAGGCTTACGGGGCGAGCAGTACTTC. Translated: CASSLGLRGEQYF.

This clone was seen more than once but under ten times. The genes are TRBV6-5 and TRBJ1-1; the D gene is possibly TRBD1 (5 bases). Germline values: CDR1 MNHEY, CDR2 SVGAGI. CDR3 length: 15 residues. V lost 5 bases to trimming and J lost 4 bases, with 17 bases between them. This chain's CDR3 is CASSLPGFRITEAFF. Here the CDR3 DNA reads TGTGCCAGCAGTCTTCCAGGGTTTCGGATCACTGAAGCTTTCTTT.

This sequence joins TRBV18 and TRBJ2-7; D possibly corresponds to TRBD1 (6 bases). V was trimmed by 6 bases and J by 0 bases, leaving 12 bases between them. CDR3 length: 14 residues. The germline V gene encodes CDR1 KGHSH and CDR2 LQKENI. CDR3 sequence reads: CASSPGTYSYEQYF. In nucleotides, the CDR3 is TGTGCCAGCTCGCCAGGGACATACTCCTACGAGCAGTACTTC.

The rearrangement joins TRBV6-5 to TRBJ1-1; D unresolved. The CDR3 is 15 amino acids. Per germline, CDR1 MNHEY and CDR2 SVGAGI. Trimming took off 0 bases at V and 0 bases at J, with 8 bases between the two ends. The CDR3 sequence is CASSYSFPMNTEAFF. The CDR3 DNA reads TGTGCCAGCAGTTACTCTTTCCCTATGAACACTGAAGCTTTCTTT.

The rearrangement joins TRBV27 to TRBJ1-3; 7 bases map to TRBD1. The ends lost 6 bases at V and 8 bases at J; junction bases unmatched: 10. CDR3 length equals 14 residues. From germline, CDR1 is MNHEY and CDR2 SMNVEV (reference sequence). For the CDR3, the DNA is TGTGCCAGCAGCCGGGACAGCCGGGGGTACACCATATATTTT. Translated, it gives CASSRDSRGYTIYF.

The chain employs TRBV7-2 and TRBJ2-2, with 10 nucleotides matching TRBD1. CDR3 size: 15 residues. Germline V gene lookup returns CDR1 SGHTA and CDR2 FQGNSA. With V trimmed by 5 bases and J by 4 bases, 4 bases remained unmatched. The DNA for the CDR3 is TGTGCCAGCAGCGCTTGGACAGGGGGCACCGGGGAGCTGTTTTTT. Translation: CASSAWTGGTGELFF.

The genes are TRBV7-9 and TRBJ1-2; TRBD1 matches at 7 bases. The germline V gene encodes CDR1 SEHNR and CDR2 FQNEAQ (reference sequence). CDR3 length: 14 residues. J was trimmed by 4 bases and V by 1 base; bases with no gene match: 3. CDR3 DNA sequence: TGTGCCAGCAGCTTAGGTCCAGGGGGCTATGGCTACACCTTC. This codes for CASSLGPGGYGYTF.

CDR3 residues: CASSAIKLANTGELFF. The CDR3 DNA reads TGTGCCAGCAGTGCCATAAAACTAGCGAACACCGGGGAGCTGTTTTTT. V usage is TRBV28 and J usage is TRBJ2-2, with TRBD2 as a possible D gene (5 bases). V was clipped by 5 bases and J by 0 bases, with 13 bases between them. In germline, CDR1 is MDHEN, CDR2 SYDVKM. The CDR3 covers 16 residues. Full variable domain (outside the CDR3, taken from reference TRBV28 and TRBJ2-2): DVKVTQSSRYLVKRTGEKVFLECVQDMDHENMFWYRQDPGLGLRLIYFSYDVKMKEKGDIPEGYSVSREKKERFSLILESASTNQTSMYLCASSAIKLANTGELFFGEGSRLTVL.

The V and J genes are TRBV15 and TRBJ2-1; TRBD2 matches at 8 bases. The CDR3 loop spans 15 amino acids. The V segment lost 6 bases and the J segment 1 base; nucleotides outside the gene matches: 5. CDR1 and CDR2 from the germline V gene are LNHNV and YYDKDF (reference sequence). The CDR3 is CATRSGRPSYNEQFF. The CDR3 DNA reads TGTGCCACCAGGAGCGGGAGACCTTCCTACAATGAGCAGTTCTTC.

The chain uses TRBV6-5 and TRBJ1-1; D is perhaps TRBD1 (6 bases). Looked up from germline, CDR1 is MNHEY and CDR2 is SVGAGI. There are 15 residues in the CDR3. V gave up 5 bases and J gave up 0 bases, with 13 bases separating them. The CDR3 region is CASSSRGPLNTEAFF. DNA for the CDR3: TGTGCCAGCAGTAGCAGGGGACCTCTGAACACTGAAGCTTTCTTT.

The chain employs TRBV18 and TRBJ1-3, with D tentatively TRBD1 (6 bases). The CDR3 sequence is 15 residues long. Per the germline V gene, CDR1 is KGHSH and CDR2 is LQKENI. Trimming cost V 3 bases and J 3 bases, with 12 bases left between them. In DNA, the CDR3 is TGTGCCAGCTCACCCTCAGGGGCCTTTGGAAACACCATATATTTT. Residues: CASSPSGAFGNTIYF.

The CDR3 nucleotides read TGTGCCAGCAGTGACAGGAGTACTAGCGAGCAGTACTTC. Amino acid sequence: CASSDRSTSEQYF. The chain is built from TRBV6-4 and TRBJ2-7, with D possibly TRBD2 on 5 matching bases. The CDR3 totals 13 residues. The germline V gene encodes CDR1 MRHNA and CDR2 SNTAGT. V lost 2 bases, J lost 6 bases, and 11 bases lay in between.

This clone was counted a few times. The CDR3 sequence is CASGITGEYEQYF. The CDR3 DNA reads TGTGCCAGCGGGATTACAGGGGAATACGAGCAGTACTTC. The chain couples TRBV2 to TRBJ2-7, with TRBD1 matching 7 bases. The germline CDR1 and CDR2 sequences are SNHLY and FYNNEI. This CDR3 has 13 residues. Losses at the gene ends were 8 bases for V and 4 bases for J; bases not matched to a gene: 8.

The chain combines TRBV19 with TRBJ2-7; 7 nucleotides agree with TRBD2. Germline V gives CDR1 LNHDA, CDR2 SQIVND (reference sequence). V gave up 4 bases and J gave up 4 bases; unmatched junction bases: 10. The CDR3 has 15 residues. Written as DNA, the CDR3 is TGTGCCAGTAGTACAACTTCTCGCGGGGGTTACGAGCAGTACTTC. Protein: CASSTTSRGGYEQYF.

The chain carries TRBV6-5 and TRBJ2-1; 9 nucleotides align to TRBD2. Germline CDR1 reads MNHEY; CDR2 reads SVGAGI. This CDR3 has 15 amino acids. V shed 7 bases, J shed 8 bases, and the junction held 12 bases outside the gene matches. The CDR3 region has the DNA TGTGCCAGCACCCTGGCGGGAGGGGCTCCCCATGAGCAGTTCTTC. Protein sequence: CASTLAGGAPHEQFF.

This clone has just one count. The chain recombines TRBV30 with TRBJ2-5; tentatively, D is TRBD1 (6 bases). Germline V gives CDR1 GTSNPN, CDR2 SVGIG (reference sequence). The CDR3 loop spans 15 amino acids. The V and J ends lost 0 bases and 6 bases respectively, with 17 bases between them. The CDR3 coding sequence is TGTGCCTGGAGTGTGGGAGACAGGTCCTTCCAGACCCAGTACTTC. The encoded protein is CAWSVGDRSFQTQYF.

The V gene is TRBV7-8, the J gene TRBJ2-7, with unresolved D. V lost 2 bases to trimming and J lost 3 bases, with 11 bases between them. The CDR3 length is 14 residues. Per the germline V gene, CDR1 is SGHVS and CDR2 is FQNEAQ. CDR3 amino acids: CASSLSDGYYEQYF. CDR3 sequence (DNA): TGTGCCAGCAGCTTAAGCGACGGATACTACGAGCAGTACTTC.

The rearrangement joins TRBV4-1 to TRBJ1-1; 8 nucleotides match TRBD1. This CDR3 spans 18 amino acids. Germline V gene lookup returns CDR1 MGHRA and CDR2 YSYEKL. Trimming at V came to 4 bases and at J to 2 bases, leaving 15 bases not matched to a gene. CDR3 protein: CASSLSPGQVAPNTEAFF. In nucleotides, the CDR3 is TGCGCCAGCAGCCTTTCCCCGGGACAGGTTGCCCCTAACACTGAAGCTTTCTTT.

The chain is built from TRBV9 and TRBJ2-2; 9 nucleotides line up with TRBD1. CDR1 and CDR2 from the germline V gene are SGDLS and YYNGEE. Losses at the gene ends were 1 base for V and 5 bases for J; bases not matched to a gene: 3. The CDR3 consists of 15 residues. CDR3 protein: CASSVSGQGTGELFF. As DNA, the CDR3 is TGTGCCAGCAGCGTATCGGGACAGGGTACCGGGGAGCTGTTTTTT.

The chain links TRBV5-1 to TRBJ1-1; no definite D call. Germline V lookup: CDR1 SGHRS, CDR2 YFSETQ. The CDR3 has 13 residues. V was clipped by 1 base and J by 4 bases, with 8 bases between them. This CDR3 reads CASSLYGGTEAFF. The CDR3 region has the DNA TGCGCCAGCAGCTTGTACGGCGGCACTGAAGCTTTCTTT.